This TCR beta chain is from a study of cytomegalovirus exposure and HLA in healthy donors (TCRdb year 2017). Regarding the study in general: In an earlier analysis of approximately 500 of the donors, roughly 300 Gb of sequence data and 90 million to 120 million unique TCR beta sequences from about 179 million T cells were reported. About 300 gigabases of sequencing data and some 85 million unique TCR sequences were included in an early release covering under 650 HLA-typed donors. The genetic ancestry cluster associated with self-reported Caucasian donors included over 80% of the 398 genotyped donors. The study was designed to test whether signatures of past pathogen exposure could be identified by cataloging public T cell receptors. The study used immunosequencing to profile the T cell repertoires of around 600 subjects and linked those repertoires to cytomegalovirus serostatus. Besides the first cohort of approximately 670 subjects, a separate validation cohort made up of around 120 different subjects was used. To predict cytomegalovirus infection status, the study combined high-throughput TCR immunosequencing, statistical association of individual TCRs with disease status, and machine learning. In a later analysis, previously published TCR beta repertoires from 666 donors were re-analyzed and high-resolution HLA genotyping was added so that TCR occurrence patterns could be studied. Rather than drawing on any new phenotypic data, the later analysis identified candidate immune exposures from TCR beta sequences and the way those sequences occurred across donors. In an earlier analysis of several hundred of the donors, high-throughput TCR beta sequencing was used to judge whether each TCR beta V gene segment behaved as functional or pseudogenic. Donor age, sex, ethnicity and CMV serostatus were compiled alongside the repertoire data. A later genetic analysis took genome-wide SNP genotypes for about 65% of the 666 donors and used that subset as a discovery cohort. Every discovery cohort repertoire had been produced on one sequencing platform. Class I and class II HLA loci were covered by the typing at four-digit resolution. Typing coverage varied by locus: roughly 620-640 donors for A, B, C, DRB1 and DQB1; approximately 560 for DQA1; about 590 for DPA1; 450 to 480 for DPB1. Because of strong linkage in the cohort, 4 to 6 DR-DQ haplotypes were treated as single units for association and clustering. Across roughly 420 genotyped donors of the cohort, an average of roughly 230,000 unique TCR beta nucleotide sequences per donor were sequenced, and around 19% of those sequences were non-productive.

As concerns this clone: Its cognate antigen has yet to be identified. No base qualities exist here, and no much larger clone lies one base off it.

The germline V gene sets CDR1 to SQVTM and CDR2 to ANQGSEA. From its cysteine to its phenylalanine, the CDR3 spans 14 amino acids. The DNA shown is the 42-base CDR3, in frame from base 1. V trim: 6 bases; J trim: 8 bases; unmatched bases: 12. The cohort was made up of approximately 700 healthy bone marrow donors. At the time of sampling, all cohort members were nominally healthy, though unrecorded immune exposures were likely present. The donor tested CMV seropositive and was one of the 289 seropositive cohort members. A peripheral blood sample was provided by each donor, and peripheral blood mononuclear cells were used for TCR beta sequencing. The Qiagen DNeasy Blood Extraction Kit was used to extract genomic DNA from the blood cell samples. Overall results and qualifications from the work: A later analysis associated about 16,000 TCR beta sequences with specific HLA alleles at a false discovery rate of 0.05. An earlier analysis of around 540 of the donors showed that most TCR beta V segments appeared in productive rearrangements either about 87% or about 30% of the time, which broadly matched IMGT annotations. It was suggested by the authors that the approach could potentially be generalized to other disease states and immunological phenotypes. The only immune exposure information available for the cohort was CMV serostatus. While some public TCRs were present in many individuals, most TCR sequences turned up only very rarely across donors. A later analysis found that TCR association rates varied across HLA loci, with DRB1 alleles showing the most associated TCRs and HLA-C alleles the fewest. Only TCR beta chains were sequenced in this cohort, and the absence of alpha or paired-chain data limited detectable features. Several of the top co-occurrence clusters appeared to be linked to parvovirus B19, influenza, CMV and Epstein-Barr virus, according to a later analysis. Because HLA typing was unavailable for some donors at each locus, only the typed subset was used in association tests. Because the 87-base-pair reads could not distinguish some IMGT-functional V segments, including TRBV6-2 and TRBV6-3, those segments were excluded. In vitro tests confirmed that a few of the cytomegalovirus-associated TCR beta chains recognize cytomegalovirus antigens. Correlated functional status among segregating V segments might be attributable to linkage disequilibrium, but an unknown experimental factor could not be ruled out. A later genetic analysis reported fewer N-insertions in productive TCRs among donors in an Asian-associated ancestry cluster than the roughly 700-donor mean. A later genetic analysis associated a missense DCLRE1C variant with V-gene and J-gene trimming of TCR beta chains, and an independent cohort replicated the association. Most CMV-associated TCR beta chains appeared to be HLA-restricted in a later analysis, and the HLA associations seemed to be driven largely by CMV exposure. A cluster of highly shared sequence variants was judged likely to be a technical artifact of the sequencing pipeline. A further reported finding was that TCR beta sequences accurately predicted the HLA-A and HLA-B alleles for most subjects in the first cohort. The classifier was reported to diagnose cytomegalovirus status with high specificity and sensitivity in both the original cohort and the validation cohort. In a later analysis, HLA-associated TCR beta chains were found to be more clonally expanded and to have lower generation probabilities than equally common non-associated chains. When HLA alleles, especially DR and DQ, strongly co-occurred, attributing TCR associations to individual alleles was difficult. Because counts were too low, some 17 rarely observed V segments, including chromosome 9 orphons, were left out of the earlier analysis of a few hundred of the donors. Roughly uniform sequencing depth across donors was assumed in presence/absence analyses, although this assumption may not hold. The study gave a list of 150 to 200 TCR beta chains associated with cytomegalovirus.

Libraries came from the immunoSEQ multiplex PCR assay. For the multiplex PCR, a mixture combining 60 forward primers for TCR Vbeta segments and 13 reverse primers for TCR Jbeta segments was used. A multiplex PCR assay on genomic DNA amplified the CDR3 region of rearranged TCR beta genes. The amplified TCR beta libraries were sequenced on the Illumina HiSeq System as 87-base-pair reads. The source study handled its data this way. A later analysis tallied some 79 million unique TCR beta chains across the 610 or so repertoires, and around 10 million of those chains were shared by two or more donors. Raw reads were error-corrected and collapsed into unique sequences by a nearest-neighbor algorithm in which closely related sequences were merged to remove PCR and sequencing errors. To assign V, D and J gene segments, CDR3 sequences were aligned to IMGT reference sequences. For a sequence to be retained, a match of at least six nucleotides to both a V gene segment and a J gene segment was required. A rearrangement counted as productive if the CDR3 had no stop codons and remained in frame with V and J, and every other rearrangement counted as non-productive. CDR3 was defined by IMGT convention, running from the second conserved V-encoded cysteine to the conserved J-encoded phenylalanine. The earlier analysis of 587 of the donors excluded sequences that lacked an unambiguous match to a single V gene segment. In an earlier analysis of approximately 590 of the donors, a V segment was called functional when productive rearrangements were above 56.7%, and segregating when the standard deviation between donors exceeded 5%. A statistical classification framework was built to diagnose cytomegalovirus status from the catalog of TCR beta chain sequences. V and J gene assignment, in a later analysis, came from comparing TCR nucleotide sequences with IMGT/GENE-DB human TR gene sequences. A later analysis assigned CDR3 sequences and most-parsimonious VDJ recombination scenarios with the TCRdist pipeline. In a later analysis, each TCR beta chain was defined by its CDR3 amino acid sequence together with its V-gene family, and reads without a unique V-gene family were excluded. In a later analysis, 500 to 650 highly shared, low-generation-probability nucleotide sequences were removed to address suspected cross-contamination and a sequencing artifact. In a later analysis, a clonal expansion index for each public chain was calculated from normalized within-repertoire ranks of inferred template counts. Generation probabilities in a later analysis came from a VDJ recombination model fitted to out-of-frame rearrangements, and those results were checked against IGoR. In a later analysis, hypergeometric tests were used to score TCR-TCR, TCR-HLA and TCR-CMV co-occurrence, with a repertoire-size bias correction applied to TCR pairs. In a later analysis, false discovery rates were estimated by permuting HLA or CMV assignments 20 times. In a later analysis, co-occurring TCRs were grouped with DBSCAN, and TCRdist sequence similarity was added when clustering was performed within HLA-allele-positive subsets. Repertoires with fewer than 30,000 or more than 120,000 public chains, plus five repertoires with anomalous nucleotide sharing, were excluded from co-occurrence clustering. The source is immuneACCESS, and TCRdb retained only in-frame sequences with V and J called. Part of the clones is not carried over; for the studies checked, unresolved V genes explain less than half of this, and the remainder is unexplained. V, J and clone size are those of that table, while D and trimming were read from the DNA. This sample comprises roughly 100,000 clones, 60% to 85% of them detected only once. 5% to 6.5% of the sample goes to the ten largest clones.

The sequenced material came from PBMCs. This clonotype was sampled from a woman younger than 30 in good health and CMV-seropositive. The sequence is built from TRBV29-1 and TRBJ1-2, and 10 junctional nucleotides match TRBD1. The DNA sequence is TGCAGCGTATCCCGACAGGGGGCCTCAGGAGGCTACACCTTC. Translated, this gives CSVSRQGASGGYTF. Outside the CDR3, residues come from the reference TRBV29-1 and TRBJ1-2 proteins, so the full variable domain is: SAVISQKPSRDICQRGTSLTIQCQVDSQVTMMFWYRQQPGQSLTLIATANQGSEATYESGFVIDKFPISRPNLTFSTLTVSNMSPEDSSIYLCSVSRQGASGGYTFGSGTRLTVV.